This passage covers 8 T cell receptor beta chains from one sample sequenced in a study of T cell repertoires in cytomegalovirus infection. TCRdb reprocessed the reads with MiXCR, giving one entry per CDR3 protein. Among about 130,000 distinct CDR3 sequences listed, roughly a quarter were seen once. The antigens for these receptors are not known. Sample: PBMCs, sequenced either directly or after in vitro stimulation (not recorded which). The receptor set was obtained from a human donor in good health (CMV status not recorded). Some clones in this sample may be carry-over from other donors' samples.

The chain has TRBV7-2 and TRBJ2-7; 7 bases fit TRBD1. The V segment lost 4 bases and the J segment 3 bases; nucleotides outside the gene matches: 9. CDR3 size: 15 residues. Germline V gene sequence: CDR1 SGHTA, CDR2 FQGNSA. Here the CDR3 DNA reads TGTGCCAGCAGCTCAGTCAGGGACAGCCTCTACGAGCAGTACTTC. This codes for CASSSVRDSLYEQYF. The whole variable domain, filled in from reference TRBV7-2 and TRBJ2-7, reads GAGVSQSPSNKVTEKGKDVELRCDPISGHTALYWYRQSLGQGLEFLIYFQGNSAPDKSGLPSDRFSAERTGGSVSTLTIQRTQQEDSAVYLCASSSVRDSLYEQYFGPGTRLTVT.

V is TRBV7-9 and J is TRBJ1-1; no reliable D call. CDR1 and CDR2 (germline): SEHNR, FQNEAQ (reference sequence). This CDR3 spans 13 amino acids. The ends were cut back, 3 bases at V and 6 bases at J, with 11 bases in the middle. The CDR3 region has the DNA TGTGCCAGCAGCTTTACGTCAGACTCTGAAGCTTTCTTT. Translating gives CASSFTSDSEAFF. Filled out from reference TRBV7-9 and TRBJ1-1, the complete variable domain reads DTGVSQNPRHKITKRGQNVTFRCDPISEHNRLYWYRQTLGQGPEFLTYFQNEAQLEKSRLLSDRFSAERPKGSFSTLEIQRTEQGDSAMYLCASSFTSDSEAFFGQGTRLTVV.

This clonotype came up a few times. The chain is built from TRBV7-2 and TRBJ2-2; 11 bases match TRBD2. This CDR3 region has 17 residues. Germline V gene data show CDR1 as SGHTA and CDR2 as FQGNSA. V dropped 3 bases and J dropped 8; count of bases not matched to a gene: 11. The CDR3 is CASSLGLAEGITGELFF. CDR3 bases: TGTGCCAGCAGCTTGGGACTAGCGGAGGGAATCACAGGGGAGCTGTTTTTT.

This clonotype was detected ten times or more. The V call is TRBV7-2, the J call TRBJ2-7; tentative D call: TRBD2 (6 bases). CDR3 length: 14 residues. V lost 4 bases to trimming and J lost 1 base, with 11 bases between them. The V gene's germline CDR1 is SGHTA and CDR2 FQGNSA. The CDR3 DNA is TGTGCCAGCAGCTCTTTTCTAGCGTCCTACGAGCAGTACTTC. Amino acids: CASSSFLASYEQYF.

V is TRBV7-4 and J is TRBJ2-1; D gene uncertain. The CDR3 loop spans 13 amino acids. V was clipped by 2 bases and J by 3 bases, with 5 bases between them. Germline V CDR1 and CDR2: SGHVT, SQSDAQ. CDR3 region: CASSLLGYNEQFF. The CDR3 coding sequence is TGTGCCAGCAGCTTACTGGGCTACAATGAGCAGTTCTTC.

At least ten counts were recorded for this clonotype. This chain connects TRBV6-1 to TRBJ1-1; D not certain. The CDR3 sequence is 20 residues long. Trimming cost V 7 bases and J 4 bases, with 34 bases left between them. Germline CDR1 is MNHNS and CDR2 is SASEGT. As DNA, the CDR3 is TGTGCCAGCATCCGAAACTTACAGTGGGTCCCCACTCTGGTGGGCACTGAAGCTTTCTTT. It codes for CASIRNLQWVPTLVGTEAFF.

This clonotype has only a few counts. The chain couples TRBV29-1 to TRBJ2-7, with TRBD2 identical over 7 bases. This CDR3 comprises 14 residues. The junction had 10 bases not matched to a gene; V was cut back by 4 bases and J by 4 bases. Germline lookup yields CDR1 SQVTM and CDR2 ANQGSEA. CDR3 nucleotide sequence: TGCAGCGTTGTCCCGGGAGGAGTGAGGTACGAGCAGTACTTC. Its protein product is CSVVPGGVRYEQYF.

V usage is TRBV4-1 and J usage is TRBJ1-4; D remains ambiguous. The length of the CDR3 is 19 residues. With 2 bases removed from V and 4 bases from J, the gap between germline ends came to 23 bases. Per the germline V gene, CDR1 is MGHRA and CDR2 is YSYEKL. The CDR3 reads CASSQWVASAGPVNEKLFF. CDR3 nucleotide sequence: TGCGCCAGCAGCCAATGGGTGGCCTCCGCTGGGCCGGTTAATGAAAAACTGTTTTTT.